The 4 T cell receptor beta chains given below trace back to one sample, sequenced in a study of blood T cell repertoires in COVID-19. Data came from immunoSEQ multiplex PCR; TCRdb stores just in-frame clones and leaves some out. Altogether about 270,000 clones are present, 80% to 90% being singletons, with the ten largest covering roughly 4.3%. Sequenced material: PBMCs or T cells enriched from blood (not recorded which). These receptors were taken from a woman in her 30s with acute COVID-19.

This chain uses TRBV6-5 with TRBJ2-2, with D unresolved. The CDR3 sequence is 12 residues long. V lost 10 bases and J lost 5, with 11 bases in between. Looked up from germline, CDR1 is MNHEY and CDR2 is SVGAGI. The CDR3 protein is CATLPGTGELFF. Here the CDR3 DNA reads TGTGCCACCTTACCCGGGACCGGGGAGCTGTTTTTT.

A single count supports this clone. V and J are TRBV27 and TRBJ2-1, with a possible D match to TRBD1 (6 bases). The CDR3 has 15 amino acids. Trimming took off 2 bases at V and 3 bases at J, with 11 bases between the two ends. CDR1 is MNHEY, CDR2 SMNVEV, per germline (reference sequence). The CDR3 loop reads CASSLAGAFYNEQFF. DNA of the CDR3: TGTGCCAGCAGTTTAGCAGGGGCATTCTACAATGAGCAGTTCTTC.

V usage is TRBV2 and J usage is TRBJ2-7; TRBD2 agrees at 12 bases. This CDR3 is 15 amino acids long. V was clipped by 5 bases and J by 1 base; unmatched bases: 3. Looked up from germline, CDR1 is SNHLY and CDR2 is FYNNEI. The CDR3 coding sequence is TGTGCCAGCAGTTATCTAGCGGGAGGGTCCTACGAGCAGTACTTC. It specifies CASSYLAGGSYEQYF.

In DNA form, the CDR3 reads TGTGCCAGCAGCGTAGAGCCTAGCGGGAATTACGAGCAGTACTTC. It codes for CASSVEPSGNYEQYF. V is TRBV9 and J is TRBJ2-7; 9 bases line up with TRBD2. V was pared by 0 bases and J by 4 bases, with 5 bases of the junction left unmatched. The CDR3 spans 15 residues. From germline, CDR1 is SGDLS and CDR2 YYNGEE.